Shown below are 30 T cell receptor beta chains from a single sample sequenced in a study of T cells in Graves' hyperthyroidism and ophthalmopathy. Researchers amplified the TCR beta CDR3 regions from RNA transcripts. TCR CDR3 underwent first-round RT-PCR with the HTBI primer set. TCRdb reanalysed the multiplex PCR reads using MiXCR and keeps one entry per CDR3 protein. The profile shows more than 550,000 distinct CDR3 sequences, 40% to 55% of them singletons. Source material: peripheral blood or thyroid tissue (not recorded which). These receptors all stem from an adult man with Graves' disease, either hyperthyroidism or ophthalmopathy (not recorded which).

This clonotype was seen only a few times. The chain uses TRBV10-1 and TRBJ1-1, with 7 bases that match TRBD1. Trimming removed 4 bases from V and 6 bases from J; junction bases left unmatched: 11. The CDR3 is made up of 15 amino acids. Germline loops: CDR1 WNHNN, CDR2 SYGVQD (reference sequence). CDR3 loop: CASSVRRGIAAEAFF. The CDR3 DNA sequence: TGCGCCAGCAGTGTCCGCAGGGGGATAGCGGCTGAAGCTTTCTTT.

The chain links TRBV7-2 to TRBJ1-5; perhaps TRBD1 as D (6 bases). CDR3 length: 13 amino acids. V was clipped by 4 bases and J by 9 bases, with 13 bases between them. Germline CDR1 and CDR2: SGHTA and FQGNSA. CDR3 in DNA: TGTGCCAGCAGCTGGACAGACCAATCGCCCCAGCATTTT. The encoded protein is CASSWTDQSPQHF.

Concerning this clonotype: This sequence may be a read error, since a much larger clone differs from it by one base. CDR3 bases: TGCAGCGTGTCGGCGGGGGGGAACACTGAAGCTTTCTTT. As protein: CSVSAGGNTEAFF. The chain is built from TRBV29-1 and TRBJ1-1; a possible D gene is TRBD1 (5 bases). Trimming left V 6 bases short and J 1 base short, with 12 bases between. In germline, CDR1 is SQVTM, CDR2 ANQGSEA. The CDR3 runs to 13 residues.

The J gene is TRBJ2-5, the V gene TRBV2, with D unclear. Looked up from germline, CDR1 is SNHLY and CDR2 is FYNNEI. Trimming left V 4 bases short and J 9 bases short, with 3 bases between. This CDR3 region has 9 residues. CDR3 coding DNA: TGTGCCAGCAGTGGATCCCAGTACTTC. It yields the protein CASSGSQYF.

In its sample, this clonotype was seen a few times. The V gene is TRBV12-3 or TRBV12-4, the J gene TRBJ1-2; D possibly corresponds to TRBD1 (6 bases). V was cut by 6 bases and J by 7 bases, with 15 bases left in between. The CDR3 has 13 amino acids. Here the CDR3 reads CASRDHEQGGYTF. CDR3 coding DNA: TGTGCCAGCAGGGATCACGAACAGGGTGGCTACACCTTC.

There are a few counts of this clonotype. J is TRBJ1-2 and V is TRBV7-6; 11 bases line up with TRBD1. This CDR3 has 17 residues. The V segment lost 5 bases and the J segment 3 bases; nucleotides outside the gene matches: 11. Germline CDR1 is SGHVS and CDR2 is FNYEAQ. CDR3 in amino acids: CASSRTADRGLDYGYTF. The CDR3 coding sequence is TGTGCCAGCAGCAGAACTGCGGACAGGGGGCTGGACTATGGCTACACCTTC.

Remarks on this clonotype: This may be a read error: a much more frequent sequence differs by one nucleotide. The CDR3 coding sequence is TGTGCCAGCAGCTTCGGGGCCCAGGGTTCTAATTCACCCCTCCACTTT. Translated: CASSFGAQGSNSPLHF. The V call is TRBV7-2, the J call TRBJ1-6; perhaps TRBD1 as D (5 bases). CDR1 SGHTA and CDR2 FQGNSA come from the germline V gene. This CDR3 is built from 16 residues. Trimming stripped 3 bases from V and 6 bases from J, with 15 bases between. The complete variable domain, with remaining parts taken from reference TRBV7-2 and TRBJ1-6, reads GAGVSQSPSNKVTEKGKDVELRCDPISGHTALYWYRQSLGQGLEFLIYFQGNSAPDKSGLPSDRFSAERTGGSVSTLTIQRTQQEDSAVYLCASSFGAQGSNSPLHFGNGTRLTVT.

The chain recombines TRBV12-3 or TRBV12-4 with TRBJ1-4; 7 bases are shared with TRBD1. V lost 6 bases, J lost 10 bases, and 14 bases stayed unmatched. This CDR3 has 15 residues. This chain's CDR3 is CASSGRFRQGGKLFF. CDR3 sequence (DNA): TGTGCCAGCAGCGGCCGCTTCCGACAGGGCGGAAAACTGTTTTTT.

This clonotype was observed once. The V and J genes are TRBV29-1 and TRBJ1-4; D remains unclear. CDR3 length equals 11 residues. Germline V gives CDR1 SQVTM, CDR2 ANQGSEA. The ends were cut back, 7 bases at V and 6 bases at J, with 9 bases in the middle. CDR3 DNA: TGCAGCGCCAAACGGGATGAAAAACTGTTTTTT. It yields the protein CSAKRDEKLFF.

This clonotype was detected a few times. The chain employs TRBV20-1 and TRBJ2-7; D tentatively fits TRBD1 or TRBD2 (6 bases each). V was pared by 6 bases and J by 0 bases, with 18 bases between. The CDR3 consists of 15 residues. Per the germline V gene, CDR1 is DFQATT and CDR2 is SNEGSKA (reference sequence). The CDR3 nucleotides read TGCAGTGCCTTTGATACGGGGGCCAGCTCCTACGAGCAGTACTTC. It is translated as CSAFDTGASSYEQYF.

The rearrangement uses TRBV29-1 and TRBJ2-5, with TRBD1 matching over 11 bases. Germline trimming cut 7 bases from V and 1 base from J; bases unmatched to any gene: 2. This CDR3 is built from 13 residues. CDR1 SQVTM and CDR2 ANQGSEA come from the germline V gene. This CDR3 is CSGGTGGQETQYF. Written as DNA, the CDR3 is TGCAGCGGCGGGACAGGGGGCCAAGAGACCCAGTACTTC.

The chain employs TRBV29-1 and TRBJ1-1; D call uncertain. CDR1 and CDR2 from the germline V gene are SQVTM and ANQGSEA. There are 12 residues in the CDR3. Trimming shortened V by 8 bases and J by 1 base, and 11 bases separated the two germline ends. CDR3 bases: TGCAGCTTAGCACAGACGAACACTGAAGCTTTCTTT. It translates to CSLAQTNTEAFF.

This clonotype was counted a single time. The junction and the germline gene differ at one end; a read error may be behind it. The V and J genes are TRBV29-1 and TRBJ1-2; 8 positions agree with TRBD1. This CDR3 comprises 14 residues. Germline V gives CDR1 SQVTM, CDR2 ANQGSEA. The CDR3 loop is CGVDWTRGLGGYTF. As DNA, the CDR3 is TGCGGCGTTGACTGGACCAGGGGGCTAGGTGGCTACACCTTC.

V is TRBV7-2 and J is TRBJ1-4; 9 bases line up with TRBD1. Germline CDR1 and CDR2: SGHTA and FQGNSA. The CDR3 loop spans 16 amino acids. The V and J ends lost 6 bases and 8 bases, in that order; junction bases with no gene match: 13. The CDR3 spells CASRGTGRWKSEKLFF. CDR3 nucleotide sequence: TGTGCCAGCAGAGGGACAGGGAGATGGAAAAGCGAAAAACTGTTTTTT.

Comments on this clonotype: A much larger clone is a single base away; this may be a read error. V is TRBV20-1 and J is TRBJ1-1; 9 bases line up with TRBD1. The CDR3 contains 15 residues. Germline CDR1 is DFQATT and CDR2 is SNEGSKA (reference sequence). Trimming at V came to 3 bases and at J to 4 bases, leaving 9 bases not matched to a gene. CDR3 residues: CSASSGQGRSTEAFF. CDR3 in DNA: TGCAGTGCTAGTTCGGGACAGGGACGGAGCACTGAAGCTTTCTTT.

There are a few counts of this clonotype. The chain combines TRBV29-1 with TRBJ2-7, with D unresolved. V was shortened by 8 bases and J by 0 bases, with 17 bases between the two germline ends. Germline CDR1 SQVTM, CDR2 ANQGSEA. The CDR3 has 14 residues. CDR3 sequence reads: CSFSLGLNSYEQYF. The CDR3 DNA follows: TGCAGCTTTAGCTTGGGTCTCAACTCCTACGAGCAGTACTTC.

The chain recombines TRBV20-1 with TRBJ2-7, with 12 bases matching TRBD2. The CDR3 has 15 amino acids. V gave up 5 bases and J gave up 6 bases; unmatched junction bases: 11. Germline CDR1 DFQATT, CDR2 SNEGSKA (reference sequence). The CDR3 sequence is CSARNPTSGRSEQYF. CDR3 DNA sequence: TGCAGTGCTCGGAACCCAACTAGCGGGAGGTCCGAGCAGTACTTC.

The V gene is TRBV10-3, the J gene TRBJ2-7; TRBD2 is a possible D gene (6 bases). From germline, CDR1 is ENHRY and CDR2 SYGVKD. V dropped 6 bases and J dropped 2 bases, with 17 bases sitting between them. This CDR3 comprises 15 residues. CDR3 sequence (DNA): TGTGCCATCAGGAGCGACAGACTAGTAGCCTACGAGCAGTACTTC. Its translation is CAIRSDRLVAYEQYF.

Of note for this clonotype: One base away lies a much larger clone, so this may be a sequencing read error. CDR3 sequence (DNA): TGCAGTGCCATAGACAGGTACCAGCGTTTT. Translation gives CSAIDRYQRF. The chain carries TRBV20-1 and TRBJ1-5; perhaps TRBD1 as D (6 bases). Germline V lookup: CDR1 DFQATT, CDR2 SNEGSKA (reference sequence). The CDR3 is 10 amino acids.

The CDR3: CSVGPGELFF. In DNA form, the CDR3 reads TGCAGCGTGGGCCCCGGGGAGCTGTTTTTT. The chain has TRBV29-1 and TRBJ2-2; D is uncertain. V gave up 6 bases and J gave up 6 bases, with 5 bases separating them. Germline CDR1 SQVTM, CDR2 ANQGSEA. This CDR3 is 10 amino acids long.

This clonotype has ten or more counts. The chain couples TRBV15 to TRBJ2-7; D is undetermined. CDR3 length equals 14 residues. Germline V gene lookup returns CDR1 LNHNV and CDR2 YYDKDF (reference sequence). The ends were cut back, 7 bases at V and 0 bases at J, with 13 bases in the middle. In nucleotides, the CDR3 is TGTGCCACCATGGAATCAGGTCTCTCCTACGAGCAGTACTTC. Encoded protein: CATMESGLSYEQYF. The full variable domain, completed using reference TRBV15 and TRBJ2-7, is DAMVIQNPRYQVTQFGKPVTLSCSQTLNHNVMYWYQQKSSQAPKLLFHYYDKDFNNEADTPDNFQSRRPNTSFCFLDIRSPGLGDTAMYLCATMESGLSYEQYFGPGTRLTVT.

Comments on this clonotype: One end of the junction is discordant with germline, which a read error may explain. The chain is built from TRBV10-1 and TRBJ1-6; 7 bases agree with TRBD1. The CDR3 is 14 amino acids. Germline V gene data show CDR1 as WNHNN and CDR2 as SYGVQD (reference sequence). The CDR3 DNA reads TGCGTCAGCTCAGAGGGACAGAATAATTCACCCCTCCACTTT. As protein: CVSSEGQNNSPLHF.

The CDR3 loop is CASSRTGYYGYTF. The CDR3 DNA is TGTGCCAGCAGCCGGACAGGGTACTATGGCTACACCTTC. The chain has TRBV14 and TRBJ1-2; 8 nucleotides match TRBD1. This CDR3 region has 13 residues. Trimming took 4 bases from V and 3 from J; bases not matched to a gene: 1. Germline loops: CDR1 SGHDN, CDR2 FVKESK. The full variable domain, in which reference TRBV14 and TRBJ1-2 provide the parts outside the CDR3, is EAGVTQFPSHSVIEKGQTVTLRCDPISGHDNLYWYRRVMGKEIKFLLHFVKESKQDESGMPNNRFLAERTGGTYSTLKVQPAELEDSGVYFCASSRTGYYGYTFGSGTRLTVV.

The chain has TRBV11-2 and TRBJ2-2; D remains ambiguous. V lost 5 bases to trimming and J lost 0 bases, with 16 bases between them. The germline CDR1 and CDR2 sequences are SGHAT and FQNNGV. CDR3 length: 17 residues. CDR3 coding DNA: TGTGCCAGCAGCCTAAGCACCGGGCCTGCGAACACCGGGGAGCTGTTTTTT. The encoded protein is CASSLSTGPANTGELFF. Supplemented by reference TRBV11-2 and TRBJ2-2, the full variable domain reads EAGVAQSPRYKIIEKRQSVAFWCNPISGHATLYWYQQILGQGPKLLIQFQNNGVVDDSQLPKDRFSAERLKGVDSTLKIQPAKLEDSAVYLCASSLSTGPANTGELFFGEGSRLTVL.

The V call is TRBV2, the J call TRBJ1-1, with TRBD1 matching 7 bases. V dropped 5 bases and J dropped 0; count of bases not matched to a gene: 12. CDR1 is SNHLY and CDR2 is FYNNEI in the germline V gene. The CDR3 length is 17 residues. The CDR3 is CASSYPPVDRLNTEAFF. CDR3 bases: TGTGCCAGCAGTTACCCCCCGGTGGACAGGCTGAACACTGAAGCTTTCTTT.

The sample holds a few counts of this clonotype. The CDR3 region has the DNA TGTGCCACACTCAGGGATTTCGATAGGGAACCTAACACTGAAGCTTTCTTT. Protein: CATLRDFDREPNTEAFF. This chain joins TRBV15 and TRBJ1-1, with D tentatively TRBD1 (5 bases). From germline, CDR1 is LNHNV and CDR2 YYDKDF (reference sequence). Trimming took 9 bases from V and 2 from J, leaving 25 bases between them. This CDR3 is built from 17 residues.

The chain combines TRBV7-2 with TRBJ2-2; possible D gene TRBD2, 7 bases. The CDR3 covers 16 residues. Germline values: CDR1 SGHTA, CDR2 FQGNSA. Trimming pared 2 bases from V and 6 bases from J, leaving 16 bases between. CDR3 in DNA: TGTGCCAGCAGCTTATCGGGGGGCGCGTCTGCCGGGGAGCTGTTTTTT. This codes for CASSLSGGASAGELFF.

V gene TRBV20-1 combines with J gene TRBJ1-6; 9 bases fit TRBD1. The ends lost 0 bases at V and 2 bases at J; junction bases unmatched: 2. This CDR3 spans 16 amino acids. The germline V gene encodes CDR1 DFQATT and CDR2 SNEGSKA (reference sequence). The DNA of the CDR3 is TGCAGTGCTAGAGATGGGGACAGGGCCTATAATTCACCCCTCCACTTT. Its protein product is CSARDGDRAYNSPLHF.

This clonotype showed up just a few times. This chain uses TRBV29-1 with TRBJ1-6; 8 bases are a match to TRBD1. CDR1 is SQVTM, CDR2 ANQGSEA, per germline. This CDR3 contains 13 residues. Trimming cost V 4 bases and J 7 bases; bases outside gene matches: 3. DNA for the CDR3: TGCAGCGTTGGCCAGGGGGCAAATTCACCCCTCCACTTT. This translates into CSVGQGANSPLHF. Full variable domain (remainder filled in from reference TRBV29-1 and TRBJ1-6): SAVISQKPSRDICQRGTSLTIQCQVDSQVTMMFWYRQQPGQSLTLIATANQGSEATYESGFVIDKFPISRPNLTFSTLTVSNMSPEDSSIYLCSVGQGANSPLHFGNGTRLTVT.

This clonotype came up many times. The chain combines TRBV10-3 with TRBJ2-5; 7 bases fit TRBD1. CDR3 length: 16 amino acids. Trimming took 0 bases from V and 6 from J; bases not matched to a gene: 10. The germline V gene has CDR1 ENHRY and CDR2 SYGVKD. The chain's CDR3 is CAISESRDSLGKTQYF. The CDR3, as DNA: TGTGCCATCAGTGAGTCTCGGGACAGTCTAGGGAAGACCCAGTACTTC.